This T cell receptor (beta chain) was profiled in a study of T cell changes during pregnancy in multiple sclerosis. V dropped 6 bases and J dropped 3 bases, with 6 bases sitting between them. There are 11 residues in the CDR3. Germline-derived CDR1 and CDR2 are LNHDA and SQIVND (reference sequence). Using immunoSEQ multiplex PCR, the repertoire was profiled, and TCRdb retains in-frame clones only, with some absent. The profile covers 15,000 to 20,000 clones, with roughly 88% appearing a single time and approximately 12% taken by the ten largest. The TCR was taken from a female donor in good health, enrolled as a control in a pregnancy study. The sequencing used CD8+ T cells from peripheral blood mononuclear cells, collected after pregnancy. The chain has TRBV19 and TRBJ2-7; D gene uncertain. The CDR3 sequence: CASRAGYEQYF. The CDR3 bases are TGTGCCAGTAGGGCTGGCTACGAGCAGTACTTC.